These 23 T cell receptor beta chains share one sample of origin, sequenced in a study of cytomegalovirus exposure and HLA in healthy donors (TCRdb year 2017). Receptor libraries were prepared by the immunoSEQ multiplex PCR assay. The multiplex PCR relied on a mix of 60 forward primers for TCR Vbeta segments and 13 reverse primers for TCR Jbeta segments. The immuneACCESS repertoire file appears here via TCRdb, limited to in-frame rearrangements. These files lack a portion of the clones; in checked studies, under half of the deficit traces to unresolved V genes, and the cause of the others is not known. The sample table lists about 190,000 clones, roughly 80% of them with a count of one. Of the sample, less than 0.85% is held by the ten largest clones. Source material: PBMCs. The receptors were sampled from a woman between 18 and 30 years old in good health and CMV-seronegative.

This clone was picked up one time. This chain connects TRBV27 to TRBJ2-7; no clear D. Germline CDR1 MNHEY, CDR2 SMNVEV (reference sequence). The germline V and J ends were trimmed by 2 bases and 3 bases, with 8 bases remaining between them. This CDR3 is 13 amino acids long. The chain's CDR3 is CASSLNSDYEQYF. The CDR3 DNA is TGTGCCAGCAGTTTAAATAGTGACTACGAGCAGTACTTC.

The rearrangement links TRBV2 to TRBJ2-7, with TRBD1 identical over 7 bases. V shed 5 bases and J 5 bases; nucleotides not matched to a gene: 9. The CDR3 is 14 amino acids. Germline loops: CDR1 SNHLY, CDR2 FYNNEI. The DNA of the CDR3 is TGTGCCAGCAGTAGGCAAGTACAGGGGAACGAGCAGTACTTC. It is translated as CASSRQVQGNEQYF.

This clone was found a few times. The chain employs TRBV30 and TRBJ2-3; TRBD2 aligns across 16 bases. Losses at the gene ends were 5 bases for V and 4 bases for J; bases not matched to a gene: 9. Germline assignment: CDR1 GTSNPN and CDR2 SVGIG (reference sequence). The CDR3 has 17 residues. The CDR3 DNA sequence: TGTGCCTGGGGACAGGGACTAGCGGGAGGGGTCCCAGATACGCAGTATTTT. Its translation is CAWGQGLAGGVPDTQYF.

V usage is TRBV2 and J usage is TRBJ1-6; D may be TRBD1 (6 bases). This CDR3 is built from 15 residues. Germline V gene lookup returns CDR1 SNHLY and CDR2 FYNNEI. The V end was cut by 5 bases, the J end by 12 bases, with 20 bases between. The CDR3 DNA sequence: TGTGCCAGCAGTCCACAGGGAACTTTGGTTGTACCCCTCCACTTT. Amino acids: CASSPQGTLVVPLHF.

CDR3 amino acids: CATSRDRVSTEAFF. The CDR3 DNA reads TGTGCCACCAGCAGGGACAGGGTTAGCACTGAAGCTTTCTTT. The chain recombines TRBV15 with TRBJ1-1; 8 bases line up with TRBD1. This CDR3 spans 14 amino acids. The V gene's germline CDR1 is LNHNV and CDR2 YYDKDF (reference sequence). V was pared by 3 bases and J by 4 bases, with 4 bases of the junction left unmatched.

With regard to this clone: Different DNA sequences within this sample yield the same CDR3. The CDR3 here is CAIRTSGYTDTQYF. In DNA form, the CDR3 reads TGTGCCATCAGGACTAGCGGATACACAGATACGCAGTATTTT. The V gene is TRBV10-3, the J gene TRBJ2-3; 9 positions match TRBD2. Germline V gene sequence: CDR1 ENHRY, CDR2 SYGVKD. J was trimmed by 2 bases and V by 6 bases; bases with no gene match: 3. The CDR3 sequence is 14 residues long.

V usage is TRBV29-1 and J usage is TRBJ1-1; TRBD1 is a possible D gene (5 bases). The V end was cut by 6 bases, the J end by 1 base, with 15 bases between. Germline CDR1 is SQVTM and CDR2 is ANQGSEA. The CDR3 sequence is 14 residues long. The CDR3 loop is CSVVGQGGNTEAFF. The CDR3 DNA reads TGCAGCGTGGTGGGGCAGGGAGGGAACACTGAAGCTTTCTTT.

CDR3: CASSLEAGKETQYF. The CDR3 DNA is TGTGCCAGCAGCCTAGAGGCAGGGAAAGAGACCCAGTACTTC. This chain joins TRBV7-9 and TRBJ2-5, with D tentatively TRBD1 (5 bases). The V gene's germline CDR1 is SEHNR and CDR2 FQNEAQ (reference sequence). This CDR3 spans 14 amino acids. Trimming removed 5 bases at V and 3 bases at J, with 13 bases between.

The V call is TRBV13, the J call TRBJ2-3; 9 bases are a match to TRBD2. V trimming: 5 bases; J trimming: 3 bases; junction bases outside the gene matches: 9. The CDR3 runs to 16 residues. Per the germline V gene, CDR1 is PRHDT and CDR2 is FYEKMQ (reference sequence). This CDR3 reads CASSPRAGGPTDTQYF. DNA of the CDR3: TGTGCCAGCAGCCCAAGGGCGGGGGGGCCAACAGATACGCAGTATTTT.

The rearrangement joins TRBV10-3 to TRBJ1-1, with TRBD1 identical over 8 bases. Looked up from germline, CDR1 is ENHRY and CDR2 is SYGVKD. The CDR3 contains 14 residues. J was trimmed by 6 bases and V by 0 bases; bases with no gene match: 3. The CDR3 here is CAISESKGQAEAFF. CDR3 DNA sequence: TGTGCCATCAGTGAGTCGAAGGGACAGGCTGAAGCTTTCTTT.

This clone was seen a few times. The CDR3 DNA reads TGTGCCAGCAGTATCAGCGGGAGTAGATACGAGCAGTACTTC. It encodes CASSISGSRYEQYF. The J gene is TRBJ2-7, the V gene TRBV6-5, with TRBD2 matching 8 bases. This CDR3 region has 14 residues. Germline CDR1 and CDR2: MNHEY and SVGAGI. V lost 5 bases to trimming and J lost 4 bases; unmatched junction nucleotides: 7.

This rearrangement joins TRBV19 to TRBJ1-5; D remains unclear. Trimming left V 0 bases short and J 1 base short, with 13 bases between. Germline CDR1 is LNHDA and CDR2 is SQIVND (reference sequence). There are 17 residues in the CDR3. The CDR3 nucleotides read TGTGCCAGTAGTATAGAGGGCCCCGGTCGGAGCAATCAGCCCCAGCATTTT. Translated, it gives CASSIEGPGRSNQPQHF. The full variable domain, completed using reference TRBV19 and TRBJ1-5, is DGGITQSPKYLFRKEGQNVTLSCEQNLNHDAMYWYRQDPGQGLRLIYYSQIVNDFQKGDIAEGYSVSREKKESFPLTVTSAQKNPTAFYLCASSIEGPGRSNQPQHFGDGTRLSIL.

This clone was recorded once. A read error may produce the germline difference seen at one junction end. The chain employs TRBV4-1 and TRBJ1-2; D unresolved. This CDR3 is 16 amino acids long. Germline CDR1 is MGHRA and CDR2 is YSYEKL. The CDR3 DNA reads as TGCGCCGGCAGCCAAGACCCCTTAGCGTCGGCGTATGGCTACACCTTC. Protein sequence: CAGSQDPLASAYGYTF.

This sequence joins TRBV5-1 and TRBJ2-3; 11 bases fit TRBD2. Germline CDR1 SGHRS, CDR2 YFSETQ. CDR3 length: 17 amino acids. The V segment lost 0 bases and the J segment 2 bases; nucleotides outside the gene matches: 5. The CDR3: CASSLAKTSGNTDTQYF. CDR3 DNA sequence: TGCGCCAGCAGCTTGGCCAAGACTAGCGGGAACACAGATACGCAGTATTTT. Based on the CDR3 plus reference TRBV5-1 and TRBJ2-3, the full variable domain is KAGVTQTPRYLIKTRGQQVTLSCSPISGHRSVSWYQQTPGQGLQFLFEYFSETQRNKGNFPGRFSGRQFSNSRSEMNVSTLELGDSALYLCASSLAKTSGNTDTQYFGPGTRLTVL.

The chain uses TRBV7-8 and TRBJ2-4; TRBD1 might be the D (6 bases). CDR1 SGHVS and CDR2 FQNEAQ come from the germline V gene. The V end lost 4 bases, the J end lost 3 bases, and 28 bases lay between the germline ends. This CDR3 has 20 residues. The CDR3 loop reads CASSSRAGTRPPLGKNIQYF. The CDR3 DNA reads TGTGCCAGCAGCTCGAGGGCCGGGACAAGACCCCCCTTGGGCAAAAACATTCAGTACTTC.

The V and J genes are TRBV10-3 and TRBJ2-7, with D possibly matching TRBD1 (5 bases). Germline V lookup: CDR1 ENHRY, CDR2 SYGVKD. Trimming took 5 bases from V and 5 from J, leaving 13 bases between them. The CDR3 is made up of 13 amino acids. The CDR3 is CAISLTAPDEQYF. DNA of the CDR3: TGTGCCATCAGTCTGACAGCCCCCGACGAGCAGTACTTC.

V usage is TRBV6-5 and J usage is TRBJ1-2; 10 nucleotides match TRBD1. The germline V gene encodes CDR1 MNHEY and CDR2 SVGAGI. The junction had 3 bases not matched to a gene; V was cut back by 5 bases and J by 6 bases. There are 13 residues in the CDR3. The CDR3 coding sequence is TGTGCCAGCAGTAGACAGGGGGCGAATGGCTACACCTTC. It is translated as CASSRQGANGYTF.

The chain couples TRBV5-1 to TRBJ1-2; D remains unclear. V lost 3 bases and J 4 bases, leaving 10 bases between the germline ends. Per germline, CDR1 SGHRS and CDR2 YFSETQ. CDR3 length: 13 residues. The CDR3 here is CASSSDGGYGYTF. Written as DNA, the CDR3 is TGCGCCAGCAGCTCGGACGGAGGCTATGGCTACACCTTC. Looking up the rest from reference TRBV5-1 and TRBJ1-2 gives the full variable domain: KAGVTQTPRYLIKTRGQQVTLSCSPISGHRSVSWYQQTPGQGLQFLFEYFSETQRNKGNFPGRFSGRQFSNSRSEMNVSTLELGDSALYLCASSSDGGYGYTFGSGTRLTVV.

This clone was recorded once. The chain carries TRBV7-9 and TRBJ2-1; weak D call: TRBD1 (5 bases). The CDR3 sequence is 16 residues long. Germline V gene lookup returns CDR1 SEHNR and CDR2 FQNEAQ (reference sequence). The V gene lost 5 bases and the J gene lost 0 bases, with 14 bases spanning the gap. The CDR3 region is CASSRRQLSSYNEQFF. DNA for the CDR3: TGTGCCAGCAGCCGGCGACAGCTTAGCTCCTACAATGAGCAGTTCTTC.

The V and J genes are TRBV28 and TRBJ2-2, with D tentatively TRBD1 (5 bases). The CDR3 spans 15 residues. CDR1 and CDR2 from the germline V gene are MDHEN and SYDVKM. With 3 bases removed from V and 3 bases from J, the gap between germline ends came to 11 bases. The chain's CDR3 is CASSFISGYTGELFF. As DNA, the CDR3 is TGTGCCAGCAGTTTTATCTCAGGGTACACCGGGGAGCTGTTTTTT.

The J gene is TRBJ1-5, the V gene TRBV6-6; D remains ambiguous. The V end lost 4 bases, the J end lost 0 bases, and 10 bases lay between the germline ends. The germline gives CDR1 MNHNY, CDR2 SVGAGI (reference sequence). There are 15 residues in the CDR3. Here the CDR3 reads CASSSLNPSNQPQHF. The CDR3, as DNA: TGTGCCAGCAGTTCTCTAAACCCTAGCAATCAGCCCCAGCATTTT.

The gene calls are TRBV11-1 and TRBJ2-5; D is perhaps TRBD2 (5 bases). Germline CDR1 reads SGHAT; CDR2 reads FQDESV (reference sequence). The ends were cut back, 6 bases at V and 5 bases at J, with 16 bases in the middle. The CDR3 loop spans 14 amino acids. This CDR3 is CASSSRPTGETQYF. CDR3 nucleotides: TGTGCCAGCAGTTCCCGGCCCACGGGGGAGACCCAGTACTTC. Complete variable domain (other parts from reference TRBV11-1 and TRBJ2-5): EAEVAQSPRYKITEKSQAVAFWCDPISGHATLYWYRQILGQGPELLVQFQDESVVDDSQLPKDRFSAERLKGVDSTLKIQPAELGDSAMYLCASSSRPTGETQYFGPGTRLLVL.

The chain links TRBV9 to TRBJ1-2, with TRBD1 matching 9 bases. Looked up from germline, CDR1 is SGDLS and CDR2 is YYNGEE. V was pared by 0 bases and J by 9 bases, with 12 bases of the junction left unmatched. CDR3 length equals 16 residues. The CDR3 DNA reads as TGTGCCAGCAGCGTAGCTGCTGGGGGACAGGGAAACCGCTACACCTTC. The encoded protein is CASSVAAGGQGNRYTF. The full variable domain, with the rest looked up from reference TRBV9 and TRBJ1-2, is DSGVTQTPKHLITATGQRVTLRCSPRSGDLSVYWYQQSLDQGLQFLIQYYNGEERAKGNILERFSAQQFPDLHSELNLSSLELGDSALYFCASSVAAGGQGNRYTFGSGTRLTVV.